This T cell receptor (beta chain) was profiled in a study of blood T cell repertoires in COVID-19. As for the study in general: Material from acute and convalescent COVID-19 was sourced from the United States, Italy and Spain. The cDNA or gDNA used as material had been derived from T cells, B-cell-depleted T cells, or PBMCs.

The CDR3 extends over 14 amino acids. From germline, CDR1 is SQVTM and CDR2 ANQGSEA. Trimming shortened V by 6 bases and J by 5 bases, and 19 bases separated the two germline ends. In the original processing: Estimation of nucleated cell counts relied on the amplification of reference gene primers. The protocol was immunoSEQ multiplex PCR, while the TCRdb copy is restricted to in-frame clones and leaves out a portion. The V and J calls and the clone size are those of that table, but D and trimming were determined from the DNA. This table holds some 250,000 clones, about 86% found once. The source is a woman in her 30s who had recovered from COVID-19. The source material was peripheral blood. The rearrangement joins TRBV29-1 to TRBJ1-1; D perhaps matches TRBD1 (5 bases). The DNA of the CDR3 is TGCAGCGTCCTGCTGGGGGGTGGGTGGACTGAAGCTTTCTTT. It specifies CSVLLGGGWTEAFF.